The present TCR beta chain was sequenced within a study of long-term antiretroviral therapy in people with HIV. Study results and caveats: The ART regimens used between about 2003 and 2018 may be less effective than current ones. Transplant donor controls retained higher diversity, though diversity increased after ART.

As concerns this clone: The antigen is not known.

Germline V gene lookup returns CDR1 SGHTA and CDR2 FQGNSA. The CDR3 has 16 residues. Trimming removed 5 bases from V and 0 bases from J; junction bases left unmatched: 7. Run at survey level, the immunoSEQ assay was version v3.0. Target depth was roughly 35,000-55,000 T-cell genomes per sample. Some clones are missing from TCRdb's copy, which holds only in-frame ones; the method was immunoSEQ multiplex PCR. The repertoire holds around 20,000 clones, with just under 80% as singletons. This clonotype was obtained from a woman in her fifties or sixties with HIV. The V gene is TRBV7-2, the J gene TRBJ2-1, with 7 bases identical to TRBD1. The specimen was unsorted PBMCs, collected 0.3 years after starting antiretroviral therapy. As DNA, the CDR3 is TGTGCCAGCAGCACGAGGGGGCAGCGCTCCTACAATGAGCAGTTCTTC. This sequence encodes CASSTRGQRSYNEQFF.